This TCR beta chain is from a study of T cells in Graves' hyperthyroidism and ophthalmopathy. Findings and limits, study-wide: Blood shared most expanded thyroid clonotypes above 0.001.

Trimming took 4 bases from V and 1 from J, leaving 10 bases between them. The CDR3 covers 14 residues. Germline V lookup: CDR1 LGHDT, CDR2 YNNKEL (reference sequence). This clonotype has at least ten counts. Its target is not known. Investigators excluded patients with uncontrolled infection, other autoimmune disease, pregnancy or lactation. Researchers took RNA transcripts and amplified the TCR beta CDR3 regions from them. An initial round of RT-PCR targeting the TCR CDR3 relied on the HTBI primer set. TCRdb independently ran MiXCR on the multiplex PCR reads; one entry per CDR3 protein. The profile covers approximately 400,000 distinct CDR3 sequences, with approximately 14% appearing a single time and about 7.7% taken by the ten largest.

The rearrangement joins TRBV3-1 to TRBJ1-1, with D possibly TRBD1 on 5 matching bases. Sequencing used blood. The receptor's source is a woman under 30 with Graves' hyperthyroidism. CDR3 loop: CASSRGGENTEAFF. The CDR3 region has the DNA TGTGCCAGCAGCCGGGGAGGGGAGAACACTGAAGCTTTCTTT.